This TCR beta chain emerged from a study of shared clonotypes between healthy human individuals. Study-wide context: Two women and a few men aged 18 to 49 served as donors. Three plates each covered CD4 naive and memory; CD8 naive two, CD8 memory one. Study results and limitations: Among non-shared clonotypes, generation probabilities were lower than among those shared by all four donors.

The CDR3 runs to 14 residues. V lost 3 bases, J lost 7 bases, and 12 bases lay in between. Germline V lookup: CDR1 MGHRA, CDR2 YSYEKL. Naive CD8 cells were CD45RO-negative, positively selected for CCR7, excluding terminally differentiated effector memory CD45RA+ cells. Of note for this clone: Its antigen is not identified.

The DNA input per sorted-subset replicate PCR was 200 ng, corresponding to some 30,000 T cell genomes. Profiling relied on immunoSEQ multiplex PCR, and the TCRdb table lists in-frame clones only, not all of them. The sample shows a few hundred thousand clones, over 95% of them seen only once. The chain has TRBV4-1 and TRBJ2-2, with D possibly TRBD2 on 5 matching bases. Specimen: naive CD8+ T cells sorted from blood. The TCR originated in a woman between 25 and 40 years old in good health. Here the CDR3 reads CASSHERENGELFF. Written as DNA, the CDR3 is TGCGCCAGCAGCCACGAACGGGAAAACGGGGAGCTGTTTTTT.